This TCR beta chain is from a study of spatial heterogeneity in lung cancer. Study-wide background: Detection consistently yielded more beta chains than alpha chains. Unique TCR and UMI combinations averaged more than ten appearances each in raw reads.

Germline assignment: CDR1 DFQATT and CDR2 SNEGSKA (reference sequence). J lost 6 bases, V lost 0 bases, and 11 bases had no gene match. This CDR3 comprises 16 residues. Time point of the sample: sample taken at primary tumor resection. Whole RNA obtained from tumor, nontumor lung or frozen PBMC underwent sequencing without sorting. There were 65 or so donors, all of them untreated patients with early-stage non-small cell lung cancer. By share of the sample, this clonotype is medium-sized (0.01 to 0.1%). This beta chain is an unintended read in a library built for alpha chains; its size means little. A unique molecular identifier was attached to every TCR cDNA molecule. TCRdb fed the 5' RACE reads into MiXCR, producing one record per CDR3 protein. The sample records about 6,900 distinct CDR3 sequences, 3.5% to 5% being singletons.

V is TRBV20-1 and J is TRBJ1-2; TRBD1 aligns across 9 bases. The input for sequencing was normal lung tissue next to the tumor, taken at surgery. The receptor comes from a female donor with early-stage non-small cell lung cancer. The CDR3 is CSARDTNRGLIDGYTF. For the CDR3, the DNA is TGCAGTGCTAGAGATACGAACAGGGGGCTCATCGATGGCTACACCTTC.